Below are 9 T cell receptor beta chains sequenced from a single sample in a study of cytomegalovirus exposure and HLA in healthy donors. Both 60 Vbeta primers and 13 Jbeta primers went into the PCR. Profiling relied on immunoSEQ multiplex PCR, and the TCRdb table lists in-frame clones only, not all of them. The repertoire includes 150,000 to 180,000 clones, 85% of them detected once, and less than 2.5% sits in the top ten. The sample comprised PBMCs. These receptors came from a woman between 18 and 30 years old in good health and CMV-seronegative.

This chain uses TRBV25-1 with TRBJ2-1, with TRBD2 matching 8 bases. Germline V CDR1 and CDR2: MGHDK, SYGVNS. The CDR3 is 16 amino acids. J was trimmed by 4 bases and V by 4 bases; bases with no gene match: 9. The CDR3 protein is CASSVPGRASYNEQFF. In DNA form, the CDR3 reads TGTGCCAGCAGTGTCCCCGGGAGGGCAAGTTACAATGAGCAGTTCTTC.

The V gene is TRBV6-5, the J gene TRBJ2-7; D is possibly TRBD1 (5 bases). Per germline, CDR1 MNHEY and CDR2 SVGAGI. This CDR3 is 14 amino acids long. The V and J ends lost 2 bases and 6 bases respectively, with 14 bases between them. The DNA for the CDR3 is TGTGCCAGCAGTTACGTGGGGCTCCCTGGCGAGCAGTACTTC. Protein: CASSYVGLPGEQYF.

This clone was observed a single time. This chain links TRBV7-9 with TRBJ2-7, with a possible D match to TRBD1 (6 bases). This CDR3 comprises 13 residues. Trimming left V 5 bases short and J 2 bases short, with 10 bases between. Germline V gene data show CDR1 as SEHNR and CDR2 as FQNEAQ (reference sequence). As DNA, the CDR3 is TGTGCCAGCAGCGGGGACACCGCCTACGAGCAGTACTTC. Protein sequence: CASSGDTAYEQYF. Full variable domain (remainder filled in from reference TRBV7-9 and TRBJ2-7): DTGVSQNPRHKITKRGQNVTFRCDPISEHNRLYWYRQTLGQGPEFLTYFQNEAQLEKSRLLSDRFSAERPKGSFSTLEIQRTEQGDSAMYLCASSGDTAYEQYFGPGTRLTVT.

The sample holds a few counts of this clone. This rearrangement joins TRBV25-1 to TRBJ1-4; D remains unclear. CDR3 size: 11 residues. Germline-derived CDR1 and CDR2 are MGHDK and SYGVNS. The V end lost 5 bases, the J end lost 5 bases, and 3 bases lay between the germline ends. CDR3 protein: CASSPNEKLFF. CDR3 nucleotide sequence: TGTGCCAGCAGTCCAAATGAAAAACTGTTTTTT.

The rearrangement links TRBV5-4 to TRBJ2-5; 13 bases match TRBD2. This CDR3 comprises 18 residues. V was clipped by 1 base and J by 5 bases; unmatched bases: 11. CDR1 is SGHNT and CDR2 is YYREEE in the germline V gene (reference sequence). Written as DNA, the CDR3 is TGTGCCAGCAGCTTGTCCTTACTAGCGGGAGGGCCGATCGAGACCCAGTACTTC. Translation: CASSLSLLAGGPIETQYF.

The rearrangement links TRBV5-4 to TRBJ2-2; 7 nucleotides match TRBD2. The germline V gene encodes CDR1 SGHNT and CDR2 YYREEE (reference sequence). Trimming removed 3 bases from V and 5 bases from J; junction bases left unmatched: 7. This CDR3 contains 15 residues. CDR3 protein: CASSSRTRRTGELFF. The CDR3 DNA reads TGTGCCAGCAGCTCTAGGACTAGAAGGACCGGGGAGCTGTTTTTT.

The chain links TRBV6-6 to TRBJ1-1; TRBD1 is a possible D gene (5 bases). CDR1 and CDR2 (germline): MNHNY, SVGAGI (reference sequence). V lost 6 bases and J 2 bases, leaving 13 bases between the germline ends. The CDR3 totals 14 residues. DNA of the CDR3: TGTGCCAGCAGGGGGGAGGGGATAAACACTGAAGCTTTCTTT. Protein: CASRGEGINTEAFF.

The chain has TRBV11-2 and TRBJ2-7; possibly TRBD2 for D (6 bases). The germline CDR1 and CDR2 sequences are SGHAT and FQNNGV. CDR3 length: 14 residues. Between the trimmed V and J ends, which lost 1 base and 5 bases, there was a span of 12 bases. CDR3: CASSLAGVLNEQYF. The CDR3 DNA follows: TGTGCCAGCAGCTTAGCGGGAGTCTTAAACGAGCAGTACTTC.

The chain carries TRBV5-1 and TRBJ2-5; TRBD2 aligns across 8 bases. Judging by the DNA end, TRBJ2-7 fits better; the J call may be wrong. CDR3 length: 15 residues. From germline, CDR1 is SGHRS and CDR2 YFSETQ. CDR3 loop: CASSSRGGSSYEQYF. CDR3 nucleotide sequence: TGCGCCAGCAGCTCCCGGGGGGGGTCCTCCTACGAGCAGTACTTC.